Listed here is a single T cell receptor beta chain. Its antigen is currently unknown. The source of the sample is a study of cytomegalovirus exposure and HLA in healthy donors. Study information: Later, an analysis reported that the 110 or so validation repertoires had used the same platform as the roughly 660 first-cohort repertoires.

TCRdb keeps only in-frame clones here, not all; method: immunoSEQ multiplex PCR. The table includes almost 70,000 clones, 96% detected once. Germline CDR1 is SGHRS and CDR2 is YFSETQ. J gave up 4 bases and V 5 bases, and 7 bases lay outside the gene matches. The CDR3 length is 14 residues. Study outcomes and limitations: According to the study, roughly 160 TCR beta chains were cytomegalovirus-associated. Many donors shared some public TCRs, even though most TCR sequences were rare.

The donors were members of the roughly 130-subject validation cohort (separate from the approximately 670-subject first cohort). The TCR was taken from a woman younger than 35 in good health and CMV-seropositive. The chain recombines TRBV5-1 with TRBJ2-3, with TRBD2 matching 7 bases. Sequencing used PBMCs. The CDR3 nucleotides are TGCGCCAGCAGGGTACTAGCGTCTTCAGATACGCAGTATTTT. This codes for CASRVLASSDTQYF.